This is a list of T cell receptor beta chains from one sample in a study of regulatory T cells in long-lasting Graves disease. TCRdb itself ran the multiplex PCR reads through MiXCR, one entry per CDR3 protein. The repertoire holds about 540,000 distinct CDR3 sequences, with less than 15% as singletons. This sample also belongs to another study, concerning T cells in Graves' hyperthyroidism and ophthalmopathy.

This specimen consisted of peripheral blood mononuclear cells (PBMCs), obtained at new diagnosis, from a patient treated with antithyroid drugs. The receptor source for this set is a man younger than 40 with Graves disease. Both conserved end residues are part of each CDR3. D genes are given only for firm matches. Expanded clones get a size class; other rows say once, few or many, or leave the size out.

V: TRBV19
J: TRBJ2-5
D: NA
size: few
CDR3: CASSTEYQETQYF
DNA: TGTGCCAGTAGTACCGAGTACCAAGAGACCCAGTACTTC

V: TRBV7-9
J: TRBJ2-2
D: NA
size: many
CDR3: CASSDPGELFF
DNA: TGTGCCAGCAGTGACCCCGGGGAGCTGTTTTTT

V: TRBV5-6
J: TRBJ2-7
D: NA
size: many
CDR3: CASSPSSGAEQYF
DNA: TGTGCCAGCAGCCCCTCGTCGGGGGCCGAGCAGTACTTC

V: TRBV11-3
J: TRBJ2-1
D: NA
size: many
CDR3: CASSPAVVHEQFF
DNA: TGTGCCAGCAGCCCTGCTGTCGTCCATGAGCAGTTCTTC

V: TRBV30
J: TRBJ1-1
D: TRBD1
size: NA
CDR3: CAWSNPGTGRAFF
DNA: TGTGCCTGGAGTAACCCCGGGACAGGGAGAGCTTTCTTT

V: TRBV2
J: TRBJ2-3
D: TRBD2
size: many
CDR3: CASSETGTSGSSDTQYF
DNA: TGTGCCAGCAGCGAGACCGGGACTAGCGGCTCATCAGATACGCAGTATTTT

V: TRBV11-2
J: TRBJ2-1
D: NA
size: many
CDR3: CASSFTNNEQFF
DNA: TGTGCCAGCAGCTTCACAAACAATGAGCAGTTCTTC

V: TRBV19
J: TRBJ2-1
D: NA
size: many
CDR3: CASSIVAGWTYNEQFF
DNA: TGTGCCAGTAGTATAGTTGCGGGCTGGACCTACAATGAGCAGTTCTTC

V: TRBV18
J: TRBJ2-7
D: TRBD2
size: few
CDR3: CASSPSPGGSEQYF
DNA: TGTGCCAGCTCACCGTCACCGGGAGGGAGCGAGCAGTACTTC

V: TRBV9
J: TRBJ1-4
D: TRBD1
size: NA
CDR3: CASSEAGGGEKLFF
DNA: TGTGCCAGCAGCGAGGCAGGGGGAGGAGAAAAACTGTTTTTT

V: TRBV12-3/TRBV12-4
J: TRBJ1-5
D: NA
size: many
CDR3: CASSFRRGNQPQHF
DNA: TGTGCCAGCAGTTTCCGACGAGGCAATCAGCCCCAGCATTTT

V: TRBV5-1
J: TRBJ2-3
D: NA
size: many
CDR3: CASRAGAHSTDTQYF
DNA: TGCGCCAGCAGGGCGGGGGCTCATAGCACAGATACGCAGTATTTT

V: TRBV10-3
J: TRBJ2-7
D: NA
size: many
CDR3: CAISESPTGRGNPYEQYF
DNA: TGTGCCATCAGTGAGTCCCCTACGGGCCGAGGGAATCCCTACGAGCAGTACTTC

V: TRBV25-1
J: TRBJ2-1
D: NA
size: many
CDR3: CASSEYRDEQFF
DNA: TGTGCCAGCAGTGAATACCGTGATGAGCAGTTCTTC

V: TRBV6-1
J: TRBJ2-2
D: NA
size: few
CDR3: CASSPDKLRAGELFF
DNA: TGTGCCAGCAGTCCCGACAAGCTCCGGGCCGGGGAGCTGTTTTTT

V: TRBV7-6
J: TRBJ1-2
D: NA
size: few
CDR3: CASSLARNPNYGYTF
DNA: TGTGCCAGCAGCTTAGCCCGGAATCCTAACTATGGCTACACCTTC

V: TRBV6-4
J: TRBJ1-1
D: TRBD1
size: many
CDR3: CASSEGTGDTEAFF
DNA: TGTGCCAGCAGTGAGGGGACAGGGGACACTGAAGCTTTCTTT

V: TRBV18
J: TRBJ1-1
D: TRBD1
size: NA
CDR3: CASSTYRGPEAFF
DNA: TGTGCCAGCTCAACATACAGGGGGCCGGAAGCTTTCTTT

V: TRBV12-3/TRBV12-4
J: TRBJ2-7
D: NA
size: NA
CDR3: CASSSTGVGGYEQYF
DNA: TGTGCCAGCAGTTCCACAGGGGTCGGGGGATACGAGCAGTACTTC

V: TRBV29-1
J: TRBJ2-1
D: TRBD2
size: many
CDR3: CSVEEPYSGNNEQFF
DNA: TGCAGCGTTGAAGAGCCCTATAGCGGGAACAATGAGCAGTTCTTC

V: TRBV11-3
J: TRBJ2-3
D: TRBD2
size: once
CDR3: CASSPGPTSGSTDTQYF
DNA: TGTGCCAGCAGCCCCGGACCGACTAGCGGGAGCACAGATACGCAGTATTTT

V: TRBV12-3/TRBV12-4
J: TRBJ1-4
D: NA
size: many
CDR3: CASSFHPGGDTTNEKLFF
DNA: TGTGCCAGCAGTTTTCATCCCGGGGGGGACACAACTAATGAAAAACTGTTTTTT

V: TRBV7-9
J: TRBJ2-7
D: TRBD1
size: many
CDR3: CASNRDSSYEQYF
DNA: TGTGCCAGCAACCGGGACAGCTCCTACGAGCAGTACTTC

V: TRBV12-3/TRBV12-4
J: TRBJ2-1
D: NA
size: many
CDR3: CASNQFGNEQFF
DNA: TGTGCCAGCAATCAATTCGGCAATGAGCAGTTCTTC

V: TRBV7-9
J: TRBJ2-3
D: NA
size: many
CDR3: CASSPGTGPKAYF
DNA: TGTGCCAGCAGCCCCGGGACGGGACCAAAGGCGTATTTT

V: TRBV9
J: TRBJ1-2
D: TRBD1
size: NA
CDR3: CASSLRQGAMGGYTF
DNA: TGTGCCAGCAGCCTCCGACAGGGGGCTATGGGAGGCTACACCTTC

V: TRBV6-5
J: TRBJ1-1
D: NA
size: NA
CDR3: CASSYSGRVRNTEAFF
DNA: TGTGCCAGCAGTTACTCGGGGAGGGTTAGGAACACTGAAGCTTTCTTT

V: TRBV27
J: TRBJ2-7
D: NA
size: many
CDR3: CASSSRTGDWGYEQYF
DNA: TGTGCCAGCAGTTCGCGAACAGGGGACTGGGGTTACGAGCAGTACTTC

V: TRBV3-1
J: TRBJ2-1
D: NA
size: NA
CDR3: CASSQENKEGLSYNEQFF
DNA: TGTGCCAGCAGCCAAGAAAACAAAGAGGGCCTTTCCTACAATGAGCAGTTCTTC

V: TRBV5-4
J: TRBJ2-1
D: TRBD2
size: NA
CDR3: CASSAPPAGGHNEQFF
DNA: TGTGCCAGCAGCGCCCCGCCAGCGGGAGGACACAATGAGCAGTTCTTC

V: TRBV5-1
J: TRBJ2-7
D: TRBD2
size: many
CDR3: CASSLLAGGAYEQYF
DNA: TGCGCCAGCAGCTTGCTGGCGGGAGGGGCTTACGAGCAGTACTTC

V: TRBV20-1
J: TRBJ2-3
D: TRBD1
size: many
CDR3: CSAMHVDRGRDTQYF
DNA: TGCAGTGCGATGCACGTTGACAGGGGTAGAGATACGCAGTATTTT

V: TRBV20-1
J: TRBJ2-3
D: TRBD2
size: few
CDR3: CSARDLQVRGGHPATQYF
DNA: TGCAGTGCTAGAGATCTTCAGGTGAGGGGAGGGCATCCCGCTACGCAGTATTTT

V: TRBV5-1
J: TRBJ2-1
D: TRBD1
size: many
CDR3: CASRQSGTGYNEQFF
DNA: TGCGCCAGCAGACAATCCGGGACAGGCTACAATGAGCAGTTCTTC

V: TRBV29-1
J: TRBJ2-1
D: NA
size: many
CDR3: CSVDVTGNNNEQFF
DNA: TGCAGCGTTGACGTAACGGGAAACAACAATGAGCAGTTCTTC

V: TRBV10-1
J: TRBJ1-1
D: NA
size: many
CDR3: CASSQKSGEAFF
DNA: TGCGCCAGCAGTCAAAAATCCGGTGAAGCTTTCTTT

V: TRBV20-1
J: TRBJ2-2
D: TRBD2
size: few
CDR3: CSARGGLAGGTNTGELFF
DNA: TGCAGTGCTAGGGGGGGGCTAGCGGGAGGGACGAACACCGGGGAGCTGTTTTTT

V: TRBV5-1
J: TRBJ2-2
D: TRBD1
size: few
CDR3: CASSQGQGLIEAGELFF
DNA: TGCGCCAGCAGCCAGGGACAGGGCTTGATTGAGGCCGGGGAGCTGTTTTTT

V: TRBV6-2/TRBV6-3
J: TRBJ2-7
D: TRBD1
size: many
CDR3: CASSHIRTGSGDEQYF
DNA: TGTGCCAGCAGCCACATACGGACAGGGTCTGGGGACGAGCAGTACTTC

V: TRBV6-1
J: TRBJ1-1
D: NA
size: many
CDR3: CASSQAFAAFF
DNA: TGTGCCAGCAGTCAAGCTTTTGCAGCTTTCTTT

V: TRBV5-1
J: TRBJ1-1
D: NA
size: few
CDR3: CASSLTGLYTEAFF
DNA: TGCGCCAGCAGCTTGACAGGGCTGTACACTGAAGCTTTCTTT

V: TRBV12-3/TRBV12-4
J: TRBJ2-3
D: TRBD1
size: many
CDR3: CASSSLRQGDTQYF
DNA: TGTGCCAGCAGTTCCCTCCGACAGGGAGATACGCAGTATTTT

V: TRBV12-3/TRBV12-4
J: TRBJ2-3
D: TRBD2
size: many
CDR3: CASSFGTSGSVTDTQYF
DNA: TGTGCCAGCAGTTTCGGGACTAGCGGGAGTGTCACAGATACGCAGTATTTT

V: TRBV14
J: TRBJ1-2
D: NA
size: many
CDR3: CASSQDRAPWGYTF
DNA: TGTGCCAGCAGCCAAGATAGGGCACCCTGGGGCTACACCTTC

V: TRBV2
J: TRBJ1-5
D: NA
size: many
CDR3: CASGGAAVYSNQPQHF
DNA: TGTGCCAGCGGAGGGGCGGCGGTTTATAGCAATCAGCCCCAGCATTTT

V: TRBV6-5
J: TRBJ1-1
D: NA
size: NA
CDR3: CASSYGGGQPTEAFF
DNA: TGTGCCAGCAGTTACGGCGGGGGCCAGCCCACTGAAGCTTTCTTT

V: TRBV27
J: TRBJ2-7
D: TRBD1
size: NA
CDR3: CASSLFYTGGTYEQYF
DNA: TGTGCCAGCAGTTTATTTTATACAGGGGGAACCTACGAGCAGTACTTC

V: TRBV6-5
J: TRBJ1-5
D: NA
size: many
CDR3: CASSYDLRTNQPQHF
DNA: TGTGCCAGCAGTTACGATCTACGGACCAATCAGCCCCAGCATTTT

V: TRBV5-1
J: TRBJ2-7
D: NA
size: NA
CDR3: CASMWGTYEQYF
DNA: TGCGCCAGCATGTGGGGGACCTACGAGCAGTACTTC

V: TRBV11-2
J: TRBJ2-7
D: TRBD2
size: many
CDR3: CASHSFGLAGGVTDEQYF
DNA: TGTGCCAGTCATTCATTTGGACTAGCGGGAGGGGTTACAGACGAGCAGTACTTC

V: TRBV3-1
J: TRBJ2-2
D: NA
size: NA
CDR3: CTSSLGLTNTGELFF
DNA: TGTACCAGCAGCCTCGGACTTACGAACACCGGGGAGCTGTTTTTT

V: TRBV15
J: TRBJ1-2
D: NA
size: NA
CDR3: CATSRDFRGGRKANYGYTF
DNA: TGTGCCACCAGCAGAGATTTTAGGGGGGGCAGAAAGGCTAACTATGGCTACACCTTC

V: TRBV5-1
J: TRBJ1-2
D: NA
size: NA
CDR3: CASRPDSNYGYTF
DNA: TGCGCCAGCAGGCCGGACAGTAACTATGGCTACACCTTC

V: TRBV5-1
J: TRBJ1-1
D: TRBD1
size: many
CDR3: CASSIGWGQGADVAFF
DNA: TGCGCCAGCAGCATTGGTTGGGGACAGGGGGCTGATGTGGCTTTCTTT

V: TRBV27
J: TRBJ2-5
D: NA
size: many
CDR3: CASGTGRWYQETQYF
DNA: TGTGCCAGCGGGACCGGCCGATGGTACCAAGAGACCCAGTACTTC

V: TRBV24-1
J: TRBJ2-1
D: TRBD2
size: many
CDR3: CATSDPGLAGGNVDEQFF
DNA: TGTGCCACCAGTGACCCAGGACTAGCGGGAGGGAATGTGGATGAGCAGTTCTTC

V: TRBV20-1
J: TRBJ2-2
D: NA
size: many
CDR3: CSAFDRSNTGELFF
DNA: TGCAGTGCTTTCGACAGGTCGAACACCGGGGAGCTGTTTTTT

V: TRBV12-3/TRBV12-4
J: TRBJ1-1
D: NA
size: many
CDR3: CASGFRATENTEAFF
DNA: TGTGCCAGCGGGTTTAGGGCTACAGAGAACACTGAAGCTTTCTTT

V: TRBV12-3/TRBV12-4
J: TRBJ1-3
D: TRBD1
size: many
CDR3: CASSGGQGANTIYF
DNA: TGTGCCAGCAGCGGAGGACAGGGGGCTAACACCATATATTTT

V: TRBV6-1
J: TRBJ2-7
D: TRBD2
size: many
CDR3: CASSLPPSGTYEQYF
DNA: TGTGCCAGCAGCCTTCCCCCTAGCGGGACCTACGAGCAGTACTTC